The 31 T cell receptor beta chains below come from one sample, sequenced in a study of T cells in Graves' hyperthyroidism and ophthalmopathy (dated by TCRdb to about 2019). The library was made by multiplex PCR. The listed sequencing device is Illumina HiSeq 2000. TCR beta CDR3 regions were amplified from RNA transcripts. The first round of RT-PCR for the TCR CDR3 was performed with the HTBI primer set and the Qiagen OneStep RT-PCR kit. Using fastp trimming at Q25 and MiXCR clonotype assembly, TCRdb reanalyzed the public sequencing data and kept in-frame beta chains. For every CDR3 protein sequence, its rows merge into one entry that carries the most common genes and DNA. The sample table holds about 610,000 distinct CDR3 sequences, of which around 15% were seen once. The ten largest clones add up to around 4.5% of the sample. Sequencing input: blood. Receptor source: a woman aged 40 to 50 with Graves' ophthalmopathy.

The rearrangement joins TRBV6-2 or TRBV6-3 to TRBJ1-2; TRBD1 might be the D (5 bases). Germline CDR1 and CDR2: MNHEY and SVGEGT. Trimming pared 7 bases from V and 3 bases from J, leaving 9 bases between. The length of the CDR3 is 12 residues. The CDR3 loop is CASTRGDYGYTF. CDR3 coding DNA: TGTGCCAGCACAAGGGGCGACTATGGCTACACCTTC.

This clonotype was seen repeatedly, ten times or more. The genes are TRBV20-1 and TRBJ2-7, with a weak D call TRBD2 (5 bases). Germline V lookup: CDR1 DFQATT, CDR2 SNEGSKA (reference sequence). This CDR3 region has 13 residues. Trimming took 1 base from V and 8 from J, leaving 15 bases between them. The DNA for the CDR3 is TGCAGTGCTAGAGTCCCACTAGACGTACAGCAGTACTTC. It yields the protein CSARVPLDVQQYF.

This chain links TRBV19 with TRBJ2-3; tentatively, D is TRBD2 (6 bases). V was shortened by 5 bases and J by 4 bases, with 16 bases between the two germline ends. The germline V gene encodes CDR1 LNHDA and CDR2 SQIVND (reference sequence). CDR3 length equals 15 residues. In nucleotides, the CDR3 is TGTGCCAGTAGTGGGAGGACCCCAGCACCAGATACGCAGTATTTT. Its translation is CASSGRTPAPDTQYF.

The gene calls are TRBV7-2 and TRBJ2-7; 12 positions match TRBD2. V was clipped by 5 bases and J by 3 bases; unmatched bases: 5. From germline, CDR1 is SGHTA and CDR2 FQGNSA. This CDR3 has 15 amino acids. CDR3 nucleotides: TGTGCCAGCAGCACTCGACTAGCGGGAGACTACGAGCAGTACTTC. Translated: CASSTRLAGDYEQYF.

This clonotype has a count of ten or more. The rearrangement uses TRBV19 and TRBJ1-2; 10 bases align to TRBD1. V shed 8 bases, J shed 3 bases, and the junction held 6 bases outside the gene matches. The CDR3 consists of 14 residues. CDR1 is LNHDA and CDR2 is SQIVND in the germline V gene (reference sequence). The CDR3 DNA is TGTGCCAGTTTCGACAGGGGGCTGGACTATGGCTACACCTTC. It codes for CASFDRGLDYGYTF.

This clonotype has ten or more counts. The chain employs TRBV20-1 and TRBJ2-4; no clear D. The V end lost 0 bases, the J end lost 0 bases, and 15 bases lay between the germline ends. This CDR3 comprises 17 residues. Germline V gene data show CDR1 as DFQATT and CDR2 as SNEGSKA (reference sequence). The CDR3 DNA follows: TGCAGTGCTAGAGATCTTGGGAACCCGATAGCCAAAAACATTCAGTACTTC. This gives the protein CSARDLGNPIAKNIQYF.

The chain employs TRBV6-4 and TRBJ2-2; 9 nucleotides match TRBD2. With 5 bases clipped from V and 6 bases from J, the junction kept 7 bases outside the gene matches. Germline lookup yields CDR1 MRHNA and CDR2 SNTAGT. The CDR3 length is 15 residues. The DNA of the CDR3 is TGTGCCAGCAGTTCGTCTGGCGGGAGGGCCGGGGAGCTGTTTTTT. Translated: CASSSSGGRAGELFF.

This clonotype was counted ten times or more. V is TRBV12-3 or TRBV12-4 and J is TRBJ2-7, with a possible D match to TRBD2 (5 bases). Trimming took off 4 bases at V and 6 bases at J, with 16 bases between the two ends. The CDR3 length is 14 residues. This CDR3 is CASSWTSAVREQYF. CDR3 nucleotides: TGTGCCAGCAGTTGGACTTCCGCCGTTCGCGAGCAGTACTTC.

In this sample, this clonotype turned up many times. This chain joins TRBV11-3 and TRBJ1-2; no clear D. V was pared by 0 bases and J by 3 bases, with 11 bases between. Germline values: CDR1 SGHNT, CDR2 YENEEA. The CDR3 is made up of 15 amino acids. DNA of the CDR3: TGTGCCAGCAGCTTAGATCCGGCGGCGCACTATGGCTACACCTTC. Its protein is CASSLDPAAHYGYTF.

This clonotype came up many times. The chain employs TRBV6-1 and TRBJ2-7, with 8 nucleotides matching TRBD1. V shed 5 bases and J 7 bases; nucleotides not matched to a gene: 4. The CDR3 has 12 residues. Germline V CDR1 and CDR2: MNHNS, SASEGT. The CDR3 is CASSQGAREQYF. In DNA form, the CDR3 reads TGTGCCAGCAGTCAGGGGGCCAGGGAGCAGTACTTC.

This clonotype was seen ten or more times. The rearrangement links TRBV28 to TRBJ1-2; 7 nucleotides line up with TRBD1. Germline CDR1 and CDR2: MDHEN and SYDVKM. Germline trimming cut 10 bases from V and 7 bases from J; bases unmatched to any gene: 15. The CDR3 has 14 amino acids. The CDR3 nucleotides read TGTGCCACCCAGGCCCCGACAGGGAGGGTTGGCTACACCTTC. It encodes CATQAPTGRVGYTF.

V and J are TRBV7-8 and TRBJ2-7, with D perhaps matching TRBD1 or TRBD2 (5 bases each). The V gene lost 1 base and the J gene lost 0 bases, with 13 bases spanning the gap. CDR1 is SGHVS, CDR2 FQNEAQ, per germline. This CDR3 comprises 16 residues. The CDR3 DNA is TGTGCCAGCAGCTTAGTCCCGGGGCAGCACTCCTACGAGCAGTACTTC. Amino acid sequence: CASSLVPGQHSYEQYF. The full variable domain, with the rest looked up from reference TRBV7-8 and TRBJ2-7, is GAGVSQSPRYKVAKRGQDVALRCDPISGHVSLFWYQQALGQGPEFLTYFQNEAQLDKSGLPSDRFFAERPEGSVSTLKIQRTQQEDSAVYLCASSLVPGQHSYEQYFGPGTRLTVT.

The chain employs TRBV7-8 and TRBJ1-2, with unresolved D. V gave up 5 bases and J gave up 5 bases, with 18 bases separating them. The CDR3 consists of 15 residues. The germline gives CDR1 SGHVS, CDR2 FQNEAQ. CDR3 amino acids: CASSPGPSGFYGYTF. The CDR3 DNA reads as TGTGCCAGCAGCCCCGGGCCATCGGGATTTTATGGCTACACCTTC.

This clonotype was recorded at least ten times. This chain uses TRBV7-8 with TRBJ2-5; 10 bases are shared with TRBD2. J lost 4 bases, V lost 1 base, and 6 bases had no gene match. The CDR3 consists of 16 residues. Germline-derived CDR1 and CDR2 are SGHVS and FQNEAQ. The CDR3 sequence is CASSLEEREGRETQYF. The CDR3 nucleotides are TGTGCCAGCAGCTTAGAAGAGCGGGAGGGCCGAGAGACCCAGTACTTC.

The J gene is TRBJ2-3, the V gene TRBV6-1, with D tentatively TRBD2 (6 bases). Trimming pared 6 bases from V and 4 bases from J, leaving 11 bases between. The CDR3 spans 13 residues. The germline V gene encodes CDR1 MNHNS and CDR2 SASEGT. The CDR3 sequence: CASSNIAADTQYF. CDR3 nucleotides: TGTGCCAGCAGCAACATAGCGGCAGATACGCAGTATTTT.

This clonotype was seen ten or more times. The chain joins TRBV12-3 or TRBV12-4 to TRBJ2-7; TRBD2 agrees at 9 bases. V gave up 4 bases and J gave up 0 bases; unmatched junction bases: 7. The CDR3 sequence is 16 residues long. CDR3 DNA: TGTGCCAGCAGTTCCCTGTGGCGGGAGGGCTCCTACGAGCAGTACTTC. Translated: CASSSLWREGSYEQYF.

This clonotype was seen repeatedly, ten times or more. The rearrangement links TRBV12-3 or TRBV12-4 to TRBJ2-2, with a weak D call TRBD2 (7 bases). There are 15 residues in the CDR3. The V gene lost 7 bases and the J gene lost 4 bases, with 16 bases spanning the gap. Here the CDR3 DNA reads TGTGCCAGCACTAAAGGGAGGGGGGGCACCGGGGAGCTGTTTTTT. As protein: CASTKGRGGTGELFF.

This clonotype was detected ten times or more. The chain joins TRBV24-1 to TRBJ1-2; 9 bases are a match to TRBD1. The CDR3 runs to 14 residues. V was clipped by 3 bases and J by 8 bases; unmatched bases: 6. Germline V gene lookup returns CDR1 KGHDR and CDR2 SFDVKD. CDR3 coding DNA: TGTGCCACCAGTGATCGGACAGGGGTGGAAGGCTACACCTTC. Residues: CATSDRTGVEGYTF.

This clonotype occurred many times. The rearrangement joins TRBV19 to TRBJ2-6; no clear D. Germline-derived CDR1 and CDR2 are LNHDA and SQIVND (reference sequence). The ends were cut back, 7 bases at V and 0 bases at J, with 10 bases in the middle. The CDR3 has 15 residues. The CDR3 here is CASKLGFSGANVLTF. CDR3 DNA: TGTGCCAGTAAGTTAGGGTTCTCTGGGGCCAACGTCCTGACTTTC.

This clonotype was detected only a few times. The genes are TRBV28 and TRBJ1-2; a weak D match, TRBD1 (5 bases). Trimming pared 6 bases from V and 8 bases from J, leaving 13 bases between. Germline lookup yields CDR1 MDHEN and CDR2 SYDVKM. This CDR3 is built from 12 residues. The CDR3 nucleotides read TGTGCCAGCAGGCTCGAGAGGGGAGGCTACACCTTC. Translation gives CASRLERGGYTF.

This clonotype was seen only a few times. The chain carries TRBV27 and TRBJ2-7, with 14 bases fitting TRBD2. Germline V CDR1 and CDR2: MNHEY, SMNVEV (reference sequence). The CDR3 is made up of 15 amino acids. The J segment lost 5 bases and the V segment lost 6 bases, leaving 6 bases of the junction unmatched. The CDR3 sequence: CASSGTSGSVDEQYF. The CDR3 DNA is TGTGCCAGCAGCGGGACTAGCGGGAGTGTGGACGAGCAGTACTTC.

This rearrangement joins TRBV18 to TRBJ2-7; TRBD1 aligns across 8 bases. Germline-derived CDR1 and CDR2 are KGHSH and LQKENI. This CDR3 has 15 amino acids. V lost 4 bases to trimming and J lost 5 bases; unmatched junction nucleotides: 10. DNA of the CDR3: TGTGCCAGCTCACGCGTTAGGACAGGGTATGACGAGCAGTACTTC. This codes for CASSRVRTGYDEQYF.

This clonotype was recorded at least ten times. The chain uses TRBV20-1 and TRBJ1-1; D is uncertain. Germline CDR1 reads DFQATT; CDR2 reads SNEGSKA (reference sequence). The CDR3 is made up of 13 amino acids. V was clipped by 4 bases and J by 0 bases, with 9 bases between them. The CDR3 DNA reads TGCAGTGCTAAAAGGGTGATGAACACTGAAGCTTTCTTT. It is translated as CSAKRVMNTEAFF.

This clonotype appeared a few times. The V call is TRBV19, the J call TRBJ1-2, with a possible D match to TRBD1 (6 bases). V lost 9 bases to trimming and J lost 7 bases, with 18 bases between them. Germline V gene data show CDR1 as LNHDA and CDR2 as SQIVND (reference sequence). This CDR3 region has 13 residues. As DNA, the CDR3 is TGTGCCAGCGCCCGGGGGGGCCTACTTGGCTACACCTTC. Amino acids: CASARGGLLGYTF.

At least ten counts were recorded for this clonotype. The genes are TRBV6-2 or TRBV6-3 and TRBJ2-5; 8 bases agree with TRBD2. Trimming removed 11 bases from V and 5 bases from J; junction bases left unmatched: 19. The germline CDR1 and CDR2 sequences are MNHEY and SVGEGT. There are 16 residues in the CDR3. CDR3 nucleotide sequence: TGTGCCGCTACGGGGATTCGAGCGGGAGCGGGGGAGACCCAGTACTTC. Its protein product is CAATGIRAGAGETQYF.

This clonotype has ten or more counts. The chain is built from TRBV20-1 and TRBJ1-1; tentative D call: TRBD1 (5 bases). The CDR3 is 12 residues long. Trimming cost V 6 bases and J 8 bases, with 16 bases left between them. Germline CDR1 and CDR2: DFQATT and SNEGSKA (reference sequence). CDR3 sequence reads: CSARPGLEEAFF. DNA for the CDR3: TGCAGTGCCCGCCCAGGGCTTGAAGAAGCTTTCTTT.

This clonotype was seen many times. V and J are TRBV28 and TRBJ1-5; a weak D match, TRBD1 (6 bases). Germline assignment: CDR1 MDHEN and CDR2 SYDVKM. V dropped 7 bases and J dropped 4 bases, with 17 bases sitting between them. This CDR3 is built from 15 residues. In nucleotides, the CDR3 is TGTGCCAGCACCCCGCAGGGGATTGGGAATCAGCCCCAGCATTTT. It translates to CASTPQGIGNQPQHF.

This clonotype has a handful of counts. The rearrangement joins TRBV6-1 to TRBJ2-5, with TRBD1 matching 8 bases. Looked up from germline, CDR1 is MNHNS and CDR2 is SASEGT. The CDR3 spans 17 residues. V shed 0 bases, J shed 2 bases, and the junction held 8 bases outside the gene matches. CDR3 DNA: TGTGCCAGCAGTGAAGCGCTGTCCGGGACAGGACAAGAGACCCAGTACTTC. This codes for CASSEALSGTGQETQYF.

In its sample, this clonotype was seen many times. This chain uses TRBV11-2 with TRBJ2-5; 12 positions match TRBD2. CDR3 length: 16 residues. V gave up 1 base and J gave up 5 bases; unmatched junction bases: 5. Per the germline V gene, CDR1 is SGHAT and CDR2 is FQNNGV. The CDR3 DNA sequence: TGTGCCAGCAGCTTAGGATCTGGGACTAGCGGGGAGACCCAGTACTTC. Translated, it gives CASSLGSGTSGETQYF. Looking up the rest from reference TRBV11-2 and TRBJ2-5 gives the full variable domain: EAGVAQSPRYKIIEKRQSVAFWCNPISGHATLYWYQQILGQGPKLLIQFQNNGVVDDSQLPKDRFSAERLKGVDSTLKIQPAKLEDSAVYLCASSLGSGTSGETQYFGPGTRLLVL.

CDR3 DNA: TGTGCCAGCAGTTACTCGATGGGCACGAGCGGCGAGCAGTACTTC. Its protein product is CASSYSMGTSGEQYF. The chain employs TRBV6-5 and TRBJ2-7; D is possibly TRBD2 (5 bases). Germline-derived CDR1 and CDR2 are MNHEY and SVGAGI. The CDR3 runs to 15 residues. The V end lost 0 bases, the J end lost 6 bases, and 15 bases lay between the germline ends.

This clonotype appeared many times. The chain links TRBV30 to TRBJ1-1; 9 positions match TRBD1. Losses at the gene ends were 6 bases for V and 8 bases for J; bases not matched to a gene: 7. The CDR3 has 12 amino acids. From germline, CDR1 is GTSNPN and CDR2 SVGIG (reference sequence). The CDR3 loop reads CACNRGRPEAFF. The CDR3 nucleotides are TGTGCCTGTAACAGGGGGCGTCCCGAAGCTTTCTTT.